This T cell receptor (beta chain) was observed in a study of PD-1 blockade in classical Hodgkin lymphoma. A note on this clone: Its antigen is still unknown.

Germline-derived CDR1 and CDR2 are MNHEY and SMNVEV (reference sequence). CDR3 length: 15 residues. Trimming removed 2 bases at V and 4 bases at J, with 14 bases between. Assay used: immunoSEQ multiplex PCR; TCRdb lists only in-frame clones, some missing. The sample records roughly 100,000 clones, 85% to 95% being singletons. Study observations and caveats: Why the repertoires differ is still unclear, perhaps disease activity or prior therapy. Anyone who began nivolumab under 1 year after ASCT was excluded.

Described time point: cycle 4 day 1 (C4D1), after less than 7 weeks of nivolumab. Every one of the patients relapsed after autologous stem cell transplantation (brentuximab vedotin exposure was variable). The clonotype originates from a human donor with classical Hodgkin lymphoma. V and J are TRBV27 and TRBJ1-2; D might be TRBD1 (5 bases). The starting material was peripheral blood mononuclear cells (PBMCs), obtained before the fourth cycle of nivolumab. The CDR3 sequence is CASSLEPGRSYGYTF. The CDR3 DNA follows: TGTGCCAGCAGTTTAGAGCCGGGGCGCAGCTATGGCTACACCTTC.